A single sample gave rise to the 5 T cell receptor beta chains below, sequenced in a study of cytomegalovirus exposure and HLA in healthy donors. Both 60 Vbeta primers and 13 Jbeta primers went into the PCR. Generated by immunoSEQ multiplex PCR, the TCRdb table keeps only in-frame clones and is missing some. The data contain 180,000 or so clones, 75% to 90% of them singletons. The sequencing sample was made of PBMCs. All receptors derive from a girl aged 10-17 years in good health and CMV-seropositive.

V gene TRBV5-6 combines with J gene TRBJ2-5; D perhaps matches TRBD1 (6 bases). The length of the CDR3 is 14 residues. Trimming left V 0 bases short and J 2 bases short, with 8 bases between. Germline CDR1 reads SGHDT; CDR2 reads YYEEEE. CDR3 protein: CASSLGDTQETQYF. CDR3 DNA sequence: TGTGCCAGCAGCTTGGGGGACACACAAGAGACCCAGTACTTC. The variable domain in full, with the rest retrieved from reference TRBV5-6 and TRBJ2-5, is DAGVTQSPTHLIKTRGQQVTLRCSPKSGHDTVSWYQQALGQGPQFIFQYYEEEERQRGNFPDRFSGHQFPNYSSELNVNALLLGDSALYLCASSLGDTQETQYFGPGTRLLVL.

The chain carries TRBV29-1 and TRBJ2-6, with TRBD2 matching 8 bases. The trim removed 6 bases at V and 0 bases at J, leaving 7 bases unmatched. This CDR3 region has 16 residues. CDR1 and CDR2 from the germline V gene are SQVTM and ANQGSEA. CDR3 in amino acids: CSVPTSGGSGANVLTF. CDR3 in DNA: TGCAGCGTCCCCACTAGCGGCGGCTCTGGGGCCAACGTCCTGACTTTC.

The J gene is TRBJ2-5, the V gene TRBV29-1; D remains ambiguous. V was pared by 4 bases and J by 3 bases, with 12 bases between. CDR1 and CDR2 from the germline V gene are SQVTM and ANQGSEA. This CDR3 is 13 amino acids long. The CDR3 bases are TGCAGCGTTGGAGGATCCAGCGAAGAGACCCAGTACTTC. It codes for CSVGGSSEETQYF.

A remark on this clone: One end of the junction is discordant with germline, which a read error may explain. J is TRBJ1-2 and V is TRBV5-1; 7 nucleotides agree with TRBD1. This CDR3 comprises 14 residues. Looked up from germline, CDR1 is SGHRS and CDR2 is YFSETQ. In nucleotides, the CDR3 is TGCGCCAGCAGCCTGGGACAGAGCCTCTATGGTTACACCTTC. Amino acids: CASSLGQSLYGYTF.

The table lists this clone with a few counts. The rearrangement joins TRBV27 to TRBJ1-2; the match to TRBD1 covers 10 bases. V lost 3 bases and J lost 5; bases outside the gene matches: 12. This CDR3 has 17 residues. Germline CDR1 MNHEY, CDR2 SMNVEV (reference sequence). The DNA for the CDR3 is TGTGCCAGCAGTTTTAGTAATGGACAGGGGGAACCATATGGCTACACCTTC. It codes for CASSFSNGQGEPYGYTF.